Below are 20 T cell receptor beta chains sequenced from a single sample in a study of CD8+ T cells in alopecia areata. As the sequencing template, cDNA was produced by extracting RNA and reverse transcribing it. Assay: immunoSEQ multiplex PCR; the TCRdb copy retains only in-frame clones and omits some. This table has 190,000 or so clones, about three fifths appearing once. Treatment noted: oral pan-JAK inhibitor, 5-10 mg twice daily. Sequences were derived from CD4+ T cells sorted from blood, sampled at week 4, from a patient treated with tofacitinib. Receptors originate from a human donor with alopecia areata.

Only a few counts were recorded for this clone. The genes are TRBV28 and TRBJ1-1; no clear D gene. The CDR3 contains 13 residues. Trimming removed 1 base at V and 3 bases at J, with 6 bases between. Germline assignment: CDR1 MDHEN and CDR2 SYDVKM. CDR3 amino acids: CASSLYGYTEAFF. For the CDR3, the DNA is TGTGCCAGCAGTTTATATGGATACACTGAAGCTTTCTTT.

The sample holds a few counts of this clone. This rearrangement joins TRBV7-2 to TRBJ2-7, with D possibly TRBD2 on 5 matching bases. V was pared by 10 bases and J by 2 bases, with 24 bases between. Germline V gene lookup returns CDR1 SGHTA and CDR2 FQGNSA. The CDR3 covers 16 residues. The CDR3 sequence is CATSLARTAGAYEQYF. CDR3 nucleotides: TGTGCCACATCCCTAGCCCGGACGGCGGGCGCCTACGAGCAGTACTTC.

This clone was recorded only once. The CDR3 DNA reads as TGTGCCTGGAGTGCGGGCCTCCGGAGTATTCGGGCTTTCTTT. Translation gives CAWSAGLRSIRAFF. The chain employs TRBV30 and TRBJ1-1, with D uncertain. Germline V gene data show CDR1 as GTSNPN and CDR2 as SVGIG (reference sequence). CDR3 length: 14 amino acids. V was clipped by 1 base and J by 11 bases, with 20 bases between them.

V usage is TRBV5-5 and J usage is TRBJ2-1; D assignment may be TRBD1 or TRBD2 (5 bases each). Germline CDR1 SGHKS, CDR2 YYEKEE (reference sequence). V was cut by 4 bases and J by 7 bases, with 9 bases left in between. The CDR3 contains 12 residues. CDR3 in amino acids: CASSERGNEQFF. In nucleotides, the CDR3 is TGTGCCAGCAGCGAGAGGGGAAATGAGCAGTTCTTC.

The rearrangement joins TRBV30 to TRBJ2-7, with no clear D. The V end was cut by 0 bases, the J end by 4 bases, with 10 bases between. The CDR3 totals 13 residues. CDR1 is GTSNPN, CDR2 SVGIG, per germline (reference sequence). DNA for the CDR3: TGTGCCTGGAGTGTACGCCGTGAATACGAGCAGTACTTC. Encoded protein: CAWSVRREYEQYF.

V gene TRBV7-2 combines with J gene TRBJ2-7, with TRBD2 identical over 8 bases. V gave up 5 bases and J gave up 5 bases; unmatched junction bases: 8. The CDR3 consists of 14 residues. CDR1 and CDR2 from the germline V gene are SGHTA and FQGNSA. The CDR3 DNA reads as TGTGCCAGCAGCCAACGGGGGGGCCCCAACGAGCAGTACTTC. This codes for CASSQRGGPNEQYF.

In the case of this clone: Distinct nucleotide sequences in the sample also encode this CDR3. The V and J genes are TRBV29-1 and TRBJ1-2; 9 nucleotides line up with TRBD1. In germline, CDR1 is SQVTM, CDR2 ANQGSEA. This CDR3 contains 13 residues. V trimming: 3 bases; J trimming: 4 bases; junction bases outside the gene matches: 3. The CDR3 bases are TGCAGCGTTGAGGACAGGGGTGGCTATGGCTACACCTTC. Protein product: CSVEDRGGYGYTF. The complete variable domain, with remaining parts taken from reference TRBV29-1 and TRBJ1-2, reads SAVISQKPSRDICQRGTSLTIQCQVDSQVTMMFWYRQQPGQSLTLIATANQGSEATYESGFVIDKFPISRPNLTFSTLTVSNMSPEDSSIYLCSVEDRGGYGYTFGSGTRLTVV.

V is TRBV6-6 and J is TRBJ2-6; the match to TRBD1 covers 11 bases. Looked up from germline, CDR1 is MNHNY and CDR2 is SVGAGI (reference sequence). With 6 bases clipped from V and 1 base from J, the junction kept 2 bases outside the gene matches. The CDR3 has 16 residues. CDR3 in DNA: TGTGCCAGCAGGGGGACAGGGGGATCTGGGGCCAACGTCCTGACTTTC. It specifies CASRGTGGSGANVLTF.

This chain joins TRBV7-2 and TRBJ2-2; D perhaps matches TRBD1 (5 bases). Germline V gene data show CDR1 as SGHTA and CDR2 as FQGNSA. The CDR3 runs to 16 residues. Trimming took 4 bases from V and 0 from J, leaving 12 bases between them. Here the CDR3 DNA reads TGTGCCAGCAGCTCCCCAGGGTTAACGAACACCGGGGAGCTGTTTTTT. It yields the protein CASSSPGLTNTGELFF. Supplemented by reference TRBV7-2 and TRBJ2-2, the full variable domain reads GAGVSQSPSNKVTEKGKDVELRCDPISGHTALYWYRQSLGQGLEFLIYFQGNSAPDKSGLPSDRFSAERTGGSVSTLTIQRTQQEDSAVYLCASSSPGLTNTGELFFGEGSRLTVL.

The CDR3 sequence: CASSLALNTEAFF. CDR3 nucleotides: TGTGCCAGCAGCCTCGCACTGAACACTGAAGCTTTCTTT. The rearrangement joins TRBV4-2 to TRBJ1-1; no definite D call. This CDR3 spans 13 amino acids. Germline V gene sequence: CDR1 LGHNA, CDR2 YNFKEQ. V lost 4 bases to trimming and J lost 0 bases, with 6 bases between them.

The chain employs TRBV29-1 and TRBJ1-5; 9 bases match TRBD1. Germline V gene sequence: CDR1 SQVTM, CDR2 ANQGSEA. After removal of 7 bases from V and 7 bases from J, the junction contained 8 bases not matched to a gene. This CDR3 contains 13 residues. The DNA of the CDR3 is TGCAGCGACGGACAGGGGACAGGACAGCCCCAGCATTTT. Translating gives CSDGQGTGQPQHF.

V gene TRBV2 combines with J gene TRBJ1-5, with D tentatively TRBD1 (6 bases). The CDR3 is made up of 13 amino acids. V was pared by 8 bases and J by 6 bases, with 14 bases between. CDR1 and CDR2 (germline): SNHLY, FYNNEI. CDR3 DNA sequence: TGTGCCAGCGGCGGGGGCAGGGCTCAGCCCCAGCATTTT. Translating gives CASGGGRAQPQHF.

The chain links TRBV6-6 to TRBJ1-2; D not resolved. Germline V CDR1 and CDR2: MNHNY, SVGAGI (reference sequence). V lost 2 bases to trimming and J lost 5 bases, with 15 bases between them. The CDR3 loop spans 15 amino acids. The CDR3 loop reads CASSYRPDGLYGYTF. In DNA, the CDR3 is TGTGCCAGCAGTTACCGACCGGACGGTTTATATGGCTACACCTTC.

The chain has TRBV30 and TRBJ1-1, with a tentative D call TRBD1 (5 bases). The germline V gene encodes CDR1 GTSNPN and CDR2 SVGIG (reference sequence). CDR3 length: 13 residues. Deletions cut 6 bases from V and 0 bases from J, with 11 bases between. Here the CDR3 DNA reads TGTGCCTGCCGACAGAACTTGAACACTGAAGCTTTCTTT. Encoded protein: CACRQNLNTEAFF.

The V call is TRBV4-1, the J call TRBJ2-7; a possible D gene is TRBD2 (6 bases). The V gene lost 4 bases and the J gene lost 0 bases, with 10 bases spanning the gap. Germline values: CDR1 MGHRA, CDR2 YSYEKL. The CDR3 runs to 14 residues. The CDR3 DNA follows: TGCGCCAGCAGCCTTTCGGGACTCTCCTACGAGCAGTACTTC. This encodes CASSLSGLSYEQYF.

The chain links TRBV29-1 to TRBJ1-1; no definite D call. CDR1 and CDR2 from the germline V gene are SQVTM and ANQGSEA. The CDR3 length is 9 residues. Trimming stripped 6 bases from V and 6 bases from J, with 5 bases between. The CDR3 loop is CSVVPEAFF. In DNA, the CDR3 is TGCAGCGTCGTCCCTGAAGCTTTCTTT.

The V gene is TRBV30, the J gene TRBJ2-3; D is possibly TRBD2 (6 bases). V was shortened by 5 bases and J by 5 bases, with 14 bases between the two germline ends. Germline CDR1 reads GTSNPN; CDR2 reads SVGIG (reference sequence). This CDR3 has 13 amino acids. In DNA form, the CDR3 reads TGTGCCTGGGTTCCGCCGGGACTAGATACGCAGTATTTT. This sequence encodes CAWVPPGLDTQYF.

V is TRBV29-1 and J is TRBJ2-2; D gene ambiguous. The V end lost 6 bases, the J end lost 6 bases, and 11 bases lay between the germline ends. The CDR3 loop spans 12 amino acids. CDR1 SQVTM and CDR2 ANQGSEA come from the germline V gene. The CDR3 protein is CSVSGLAGELFF. The DNA of the CDR3 is TGCAGCGTATCTGGGCTGGCCGGGGAGCTGTTTTTT.

In its sample, this clone was seen a few times. The chain carries TRBV19 and TRBJ1-2; 9 bases map to TRBD1. CDR1 LNHDA and CDR2 SQIVND come from the germline V gene (reference sequence). The CDR3 totals 13 residues. V was pared by 7 bases and J by 6 bases, with 6 bases of the junction left unmatched. This chain's CDR3 is CASIGTGMHGYTF. In DNA form, the CDR3 reads TGTGCCAGTATTGGGACAGGGATGCATGGCTACACCTTC.

Notes on this clone: Distinct nucleotide sequences in the sample also encode this CDR3. V usage is TRBV29-1 and J usage is TRBJ1-1; 7 bases map to TRBD1. V was pared by 2 bases and J by 1 base, with 1 base of the junction left unmatched. The CDR3 runs 13 residues. The germline V gene has CDR1 SQVTM and CDR2 ANQGSEA. The CDR3 protein is CSVERGQNTEAFF. CDR3 DNA sequence: TGCAGCGTTGAAAGGGGGCAGAACACTGAAGCTTTCTTT.